This entry lists 28 T cell receptor beta chains sequenced from one sample in a study of T-cell reconstitution after alpha-beta-depleted transplantation in children. As it was prepared, the TCRbeta library received unique molecular identifiers. TCRdb used MiXCR to reprocess the PCR reads, holding one entry per CDR3 protein. The data show about 830,000 distinct CDR3 sequences, with approximately 15% seen just once and approximately 5% held by the top ten. The specimen comprised PBMCs, mostly from graft donor cells, sampled 360 days after TCRalphabeta/CD19-depleted stem cell transplant. These receptor sequences come from a male patient under 18 who had a stem cell transplant for acute lymphoblastic leukemia, so the T cells may come from the graft donor.

This clonotype was recorded a few times. The chain combines TRBV20-1 with TRBJ1-5; D is possibly TRBD1 (5 bases). Trimming removed 8 bases from V and 3 bases from J, with 11 bases in between. This CDR3 is 12 amino acids long. Germline CDR1 reads DFQATT; CDR2 reads SNEGSKA (reference sequence). The CDR3 coding sequence is TGCAGTACAGGTCTATCCAATCAGCCCCAGCATTTT. Residues: CSTGLSNQPQHF.

This clonotype was picked up a small number of times. V usage is TRBV2 and J usage is TRBJ2-5, with 11 bases lining up with TRBD2. Germline V gene data show CDR1 as SNHLY and CDR2 as FYNNEI. The CDR3 covers 15 residues. The trim removed 4 bases at V and 2 bases at J, leaving 3 bases unmatched. Here the CDR3 reads CASSGTSGPQETQYF. CDR3 DNA sequence: TGTGCCAGCAGTGGGACTAGCGGGCCACAAGAGACCCAGTACTTC.

The V call is TRBV20-1, the J call TRBJ2-3; D gene unclear. V lost 3 bases and J 6 bases, leaving 7 bases between the germline ends. The CDR3 loop spans 11 amino acids. CDR1 and CDR2 from the germline V gene are DFQATT and SNEGSKA (reference sequence). The CDR3 loop is CSARSIDTQYF. CDR3 in DNA: TGCAGTGCTAGGTCTATCGATACGCAGTATTTT.

V is TRBV5-1 and J is TRBJ2-3, with 8 bases identical to TRBD2. This CDR3 has 15 amino acids. Unmatched junction bases numbered 11, after V lost 5 bases and J lost 6 bases. Germline CDR1 SGHRS, CDR2 YFSETQ. In DNA form, the CDR3 reads TGCGCCAGCAGAATCGACGGGAGGGCCCGCGATACGCAGTATTTT. Residues: CASRIDGRARDTQYF.

Only a few counts were recorded for this clonotype. The CDR3 DNA is TGTGCCAGTAGTATGGCGGCCACAGATACGCAGTATTTT. Encoded protein: CASSMAATDTQYF. This sequence joins TRBV19 and TRBJ2-3; D is unresolved. The CDR3 is 13 residues long. The V gene's germline CDR1 is LNHDA and CDR2 SQIVND (reference sequence). Trimming shortened V by 3 bases and J by 2 bases, and 6 bases separated the two germline ends.

The gene calls are TRBV5-1 and TRBJ1-2, with D unresolved. V was pared by 0 bases and J by 2 bases, with 8 bases between. Per germline, CDR1 SGHRS and CDR2 YFSETQ. This CDR3 has 14 amino acids. CDR3 region: CASSLEAENYGYTF. The CDR3 nucleotides read TGCGCCAGCAGCTTGGAGGCCGAGAACTATGGCTACACCTTC.

The CDR3 DNA is TGCGCCAGCAGTCGGACACCGGGTTACTACGAGCAGTACTTC. Translated, it gives CASSRTPGYYEQYF. The V call is TRBV5-1, the J call TRBJ2-7; maybe TRBD1 (5 bases). Germline CDR1 is SGHRS and CDR2 is YFSETQ. The CDR3 is made up of 14 amino acids. V gave up 5 bases and J gave up 3 bases, with 15 bases separating them. Complete variable domain (other parts from reference TRBV5-1 and TRBJ2-7): KAGVTQTPRYLIKTRGQQVTLSCSPISGHRSVSWYQQTPGQGLQFLFEYFSETQRNKGNFPGRFSGRQFSNSRSEMNVSTLELGDSALYLCASSRTPGYYEQYFGPGTRLTVT.

CDR3 protein: CSATPPDRLNTGELFF. In nucleotides, the CDR3 is TGCAGTGCTACTCCTCCGGACAGATTGAACACCGGGGAGCTGTTTTTT. The chain carries TRBV20-1 and TRBJ2-2; a weak D match, TRBD1 (6 bases). V lost 4 bases to trimming and J lost 1 base, with 16 bases between them. The germline V gene has CDR1 DFQATT and CDR2 SNEGSKA (reference sequence). This CDR3 is built from 16 residues.

The chain carries TRBV3-1 and TRBJ2-1, with 11 bases matching TRBD2. The V gene's germline CDR1 is LGHDT and CDR2 YNNKEL (reference sequence). V trimming: 0 bases; J trimming: 8 bases; junction bases outside the gene matches: 0. The CDR3 is 14 amino acids. The CDR3 DNA is TGTGCCAGCAGCCAAGATAGCGGGAGGGATGAGCAGTTCTTC. Protein sequence: CASSQDSGRDEQFF.

The CDR3 nucleotides read TGTGCCAGCAGCCAATGGACCAACGAGCAGTACTTC. Amino acid sequence: CASSQWTNEQYF. This chain uses TRBV11-2 with TRBJ2-7; no reliable D call. The CDR3 length is 12 residues. CDR1 is SGHAT and CDR2 is FQNNGV in the germline V gene. Trimming pared 5 bases from V and 5 bases from J, leaving 10 bases between.

The chain joins TRBV20-1 to TRBJ2-7, with a possible D match to TRBD1 (6 bases). The CDR3 consists of 18 residues. The germline gives CDR1 DFQATT, CDR2 SNEGSKA (reference sequence). V shed 6 bases and J shed 0 bases, with 27 bases lying between them. The DNA for the CDR3 is TGCAGTGCCTCCCTGAACCTTGGACAGCACGCAAGCTCCTACGAGCAGTACTTC. Amino acids: CSASLNLGQHASSYEQYF.

This clonotype has only a few counts. The chain uses TRBV12-5 and TRBJ2-7; D is possibly TRBD2 (5 bases). The CDR3 spans 12 residues. Trimming removed 6 bases at V and 3 bases at J, with 9 bases between. Germline V lookup: CDR1 LGHNT, CDR2 FRNRAP. The CDR3 sequence is CASGRTYYEQYF. CDR3 DNA: TGTGCTAGTGGGCGGACTTACTACGAGCAGTACTTC.

This chain uses TRBV7-6 with TRBJ2-7; 7 nucleotides align to TRBD2. Per the germline V gene, CDR1 is SGHVS and CDR2 is FNYEAQ. The CDR3 length is 14 residues. The V gene end was trimmed by 4 bases and the J gene end by 3 bases; junction bases not matched to a gene: 6. CDR3 in DNA: TGTGCCAGCAGCTCCGGGACTAAGATCTACGAGCAGTACTTC. It specifies CASSSGTKIYEQYF.

The sample holds many counts of this clonotype. V usage is TRBV7-8 and J usage is TRBJ2-1, with TRBD1 as a possible D gene (5 bases). CDR1 is SGHVS and CDR2 is FQNEAQ in the germline V gene. Trimming took off 2 bases at V and 0 bases at J, with 11 bases between the two ends. This CDR3 spans 16 amino acids. For the CDR3, the DNA is TGTGCCAGCAGCTTACTGGCAGGGTTCTCCTACAATGAGCAGTTCTTC. Translating gives CASSLLAGFSYNEQFF.

The CDR3 loop is CASRPQGQGADEQYF. In nucleotides, the CDR3 is TGTGCCAGTAGGCCCCAAGGACAGGGGGCAGACGAGCAGTACTTC. The chain joins TRBV19 to TRBJ2-7, with TRBD1 identical over 11 bases. This CDR3 has 15 residues. The V and J ends lost 6 bases and 5 bases, in that order; junction bases with no gene match: 9. Germline-derived CDR1 and CDR2 are LNHDA and SQIVND (reference sequence).

In this sample, this clonotype turned up a few times. This chain connects TRBV15 to TRBJ1-1, with D hard to call. The CDR3 is 15 amino acids. The ends were cut back, 3 bases at V and 5 bases at J, with 16 bases in the middle. From germline, CDR1 is LNHNV and CDR2 YYDKDF (reference sequence). The CDR3: CATSRRLNSMTEAFF. CDR3 DNA sequence: TGTGCCACCAGCAGGAGACTTAATAGTATGACTGAAGCTTTCTTT.

The chain recombines TRBV20-1 with TRBJ2-5, with D unclear. Between the trimmed V and J ends, which lost 2 bases and 5 bases, there was a span of 15 bases. The length of the CDR3 is 14 residues. Germline CDR1 and CDR2: DFQATT and SNEGSKA (reference sequence). The CDR3 protein is CSARREGRPETQYF. The CDR3 nucleotides are TGCAGTGCTAGACGAGAAGGCAGACCTGAGACCCAGTACTTC.

This clonotype came up many times. The chain carries TRBV27 and TRBJ2-7; 8 nucleotides agree with TRBD1. Germline V gene data show CDR1 as MNHEY and CDR2 as SMNVEV (reference sequence). The CDR3 is 17 residues long. Trimming cost V 2 bases and J 0 bases; bases outside gene matches: 9. The CDR3 DNA follows: TGTGCCAGCAGTTTACTTACTCCGGGACAGGTCTCCTACGAGCAGTACTTC. Translating gives CASSLLTPGQVSYEQYF.

This clonotype was observed a few times. The chain has TRBV6-5 and TRBJ1-5, with D perhaps matching TRBD1 (5 bases). The germline V gene encodes CDR1 MNHEY and CDR2 SVGAGI. The CDR3 length is 14 residues. Trimming removed 2 bases from V and 4 bases from J, with 9 bases in between. The CDR3 DNA sequence: TGTGCCAGCAGTTACCTGGGGGGGAATCAGCCCCAGCATTTT. This sequence encodes CASSYLGGNQPQHF.

This clonotype occurred a few times. V and J are TRBV12-3 or TRBV12-4 and TRBJ2-5; 12 positions agree with TRBD2. The ends lost 9 bases at V and 4 bases at J; junction bases unmatched: 9. The CDR3 length is 15 residues. The chain's CDR3 is CASDPGLAGLETQYF. CDR3 sequence (DNA): TGTGCCAGTGACCCTGGACTAGCGGGATTAGAGACCCAGTACTTC.

CDR3 nucleotides: TGTGCCAGCAGCGCGGGACAGGGATACACCGGGGAGCTGTTTTTT. It encodes CASSAGQGYTGELFF. The V and J genes are TRBV11-1 and TRBJ2-2, with TRBD1 matching 9 bases. Trimming at V came to 5 bases and at J to 3 bases, leaving 4 bases not matched to a gene. The length of the CDR3 is 15 residues. Looked up from germline, CDR1 is SGHAT and CDR2 is FQDESV (reference sequence).

V gene TRBV9 combines with J gene TRBJ2-5, with 7 positions matching TRBD1. This CDR3 is 15 amino acids long. In germline, CDR1 is SGDLS, CDR2 YYNGEE. V lost 0 bases and J lost 1; bases outside the gene matches: 3. The CDR3 nucleotides read TGTGCCAGCAGCGTAGAAGGGGGCACCCAAGAGACCCAGTACTTC. Amino acid sequence: CASSVEGGTQETQYF.

The chain has TRBV7-3 and TRBJ1-5; D gene ambiguous. The germline V and J ends were trimmed by 3 bases and 5 bases, with 8 bases remaining between them. CDR1 SGHTA and CDR2 FQGTGA come from the germline V gene. The CDR3 contains 13 residues. The CDR3 nucleotides are TGTGCCAGCAGCTTTAAAGAGGATCAGCCCCAGCATTTT. Translated: CASSFKEDQPQHF.

V and J are TRBV6-1 and TRBJ2-7; D perhaps matches TRBD2 (6 bases). The ends were cut back, 4 bases at V and 5 bases at J, with 18 bases in the middle. This CDR3 has 15 amino acids. Germline CDR1 and CDR2: MNHNS and SASEGT. As DNA, the CDR3 is TGTGCCAGCAGTGGCGCTGGAACTAGCACCCACGAGCAGTACTTC. Translation: CASSGAGTSTHEQYF.

The V gene is TRBV24-1, the J gene TRBJ1-5; 8 positions agree with TRBD1. The germline V gene encodes CDR1 KGHDR and CDR2 SFDVKD. V lost 4 bases to trimming and J lost 5 bases; unmatched junction nucleotides: 3. CDR3 size: 14 residues. CDR3 amino acids: CATSDRGRDQPQHF. CDR3 nucleotides: TGTGCCACCAGTGACAGGGGGCGCGATCAGCCCCAGCATTTT.

This clonotype was seen a handful of times. The CDR3 reads CASSAGVVTDTQYF. CDR3 DNA sequence: TGTGCCAGCAGCGCCGGAGTGGTCACAGATACGCAGTATTTT. The chain combines TRBV9 with TRBJ2-3; D is unclear. The CDR3 extends over 14 amino acids. The V end was cut by 3 bases, the J end by 2 bases, with 10 bases between. The germline CDR1 and CDR2 sequences are SGDLS and YYNGEE.

The chain uses TRBV5-1 and TRBJ2-7, with D perhaps being TRBD1 or TRBD2 (5 bases each). Germline V gives CDR1 SGHRS, CDR2 YFSETQ. This CDR3 spans 14 amino acids. The V end was cut by 2 bases, the J end by 5 bases, with 14 bases between. The CDR3 nucleotides read TGCGCCAGCAGCTTTACAGGCACTAGGGACGAGCAGTACTTC. This codes for CASSFTGTRDEQYF.

V is TRBV5-1 and J is TRBJ2-1, with D possibly matching TRBD2 (6 bases). Germline lookup yields CDR1 SGHRS and CDR2 YFSETQ. V lost 1 base, J lost 2 bases, and 19 bases lay in between. CDR3 length equals 18 residues. In nucleotides, the CDR3 is TGCGCCAGCAGCTTGTTCCCCCTCTCGGGACTTACCTACAATGAGCAGTTCTTC. It is translated as CASSLFPLSGLTYNEQFF.